These 10 T cell receptor beta chains were sequenced from one sample in a study of T-cell memory formation after mild COVID-19. Using its own MiXCR run on the 5' RACE reads, TCRdb lists one record per CDR3 protein. The sample lists roughly 42,000 distinct CDR3 sequences, less than 7.5% occurring once. Input material: PBMCs or a T cell subset sorted from them (not recorded which). The receptors stem from a man younger than 30 who had mild COVID-19 (a few samples of this study predate the infection). Cell type and time point are not known.

The table lists this clonotype with a few counts. The V and J genes are TRBV10-3 and TRBJ2-1; the match to TRBD1 covers 7 bases. The CDR3 has 14 amino acids. Germline CDR1 ENHRY, CDR2 SYGVKD. The ends lost 2 bases at V and 10 bases at J; junction bases unmatched: 8. The CDR3 sequence is CAISEASTGQEQFF. CDR3 nucleotide sequence: TGTGCCATCAGTGAGGCCTCGACAGGGCAGGAGCAGTTCTTC.

J is TRBJ1-1 and V is TRBV4-3, with 7 bases aligning to TRBD1. V was clipped by 1 base and J by 4 bases; unmatched bases: 3. CDR1 is LGHNA and CDR2 is YSLEER in the germline V gene. The CDR3 has 14 amino acids. Here the CDR3 reads CASSQVPGGTEAFF. In DNA form, the CDR3 reads TGCGCCAGCAGCCAAGTTCCAGGGGGCACTGAAGCTTTCTTT.

This clonotype has a handful of counts. The CDR3 sequence: CASSIGPGDTGELFF. For the CDR3, the DNA is TGTGCCAGTAGTATCGGCCCAGGGGACACCGGGGAGCTGTTTTTT. This rearrangement joins TRBV19 to TRBJ2-2; D is perhaps TRBD1 (6 bases). Germline values: CDR1 LNHDA, CDR2 SQIVND (reference sequence). This CDR3 has 15 residues. Between the trimmed V and J ends, which lost 3 bases and 3 bases, there was a span of 11 bases.

This clonotype was counted ten times or more. The chain combines TRBV15 with TRBJ2-3; 7 nucleotides align to TRBD1. The CDR3 is 12 residues long. J was trimmed by 14 bases and V by 3 bases; bases with no gene match: 8. Germline-derived CDR1 and CDR2 are LNHNV and YYDKDF (reference sequence). The CDR3 here is CATSSLGGAGYF. The DNA for the CDR3 is TGTGCCACCAGCAGTCTAGGGGGCGCGGGGTATTTT.

This clonotype was observed many times. A junction end diverges from the germline sequence, so it may reflect a read error. This chain joins TRBV12-3 or TRBV12-4 and TRBJ2-7; tentative D call: TRBD2 (6 bases). This CDR3 spans 12 amino acids. The CDR3: CASSQWTTEPSF. The CDR3 nucleotides read TGTGCCAGCAGTCAGTGGACTACCGAGCCGAGCTTC.

This clonotype showed up many times. The chain combines TRBV5-1 with TRBJ2-1; D is possibly TRBD1 or TRBD2 (5 bases each). V lost 4 bases, J lost 2 bases, and 16 bases lay in between. CDR3 length: 16 amino acids. The germline V gene has CDR1 SGHRS and CDR2 YFSETQ. DNA for the CDR3: TGCGCCAGCAGCAAGGTGGCAGGGACGGCCTACAATGAGCAGTTCTTC. Translated, it gives CASSKVAGTAYNEQFF.

The J gene is TRBJ2-1, the V gene TRBV12-3 or TRBV12-4, with D unresolved. Trimming cost V 3 bases and J 10 bases, with 13 bases left between them. This CDR3 region has 13 residues. The CDR3: CASSLQASAEQFF. The CDR3 bases are TGTGCCAGCAGTTTGCAAGCGAGTGCCGAGCAGTTCTTC.

This clonotype was counted a few times. The gene calls are TRBV30 and TRBJ2-7, with TRBD1 matching over 12 bases. The junction had 3 bases not matched to a gene; V was cut back by 1 base and J by 5 bases. CDR1 GTSNPN and CDR2 SVGIG come from the germline V gene (reference sequence). CDR3 size: 14 residues. CDR3 protein: CAWSGGTGGHEQYF. The CDR3 coding sequence is TGTGCCTGGAGTGGGGGGACAGGGGGCCACGAGCAGTACTTC.

This clonotype was counted only a few times. The chain recombines TRBV28 with TRBJ1-1, with D maybe TRBD1 (6 bases). The CDR3 spans 12 residues. The germline CDR1 and CDR2 sequences are MDHEN and SYDVKM. The V gene lost 3 bases and the J gene lost 9 bases, with 11 bases spanning the gap. CDR3 protein: CASSFRTAKAFF. The DNA for the CDR3 is TGTGCCAGCAGTTTCCGGACAGCAAAAGCTTTCTTT.

This clonotype was detected a few times. The chain uses TRBV7-2 and TRBJ2-1, with D hard to call. The CDR3 has 11 amino acids. Deletions cut 5 bases from V and 6 bases from J, with 5 bases between. Per the germline V gene, CDR1 is SGHTA and CDR2 is FQGNSA. This CDR3 is CASSRFNEQFF. CDR3 coding DNA: TGTGCCAGCAGCCGCTTCAATGAGCAGTTCTTC.